A selection of T cell receptor beta chains follows, all from one sample in a study of T-cell reconstitution after alpha-beta-depleted transplantation in children. TCRdb reanalysed the PCR reads using MiXCR and keeps one entry per CDR3 protein. The sample has about 240,000 distinct CDR3 sequences; roughly 25% are singletons. The starting material was PBMCs, obtained before TCRalphabeta/CD19-depleted stem cell transplant. Every receptor here comes from a girl aged 2-9 years with Fanconi anemia, due to receive a stem cell transplant. Each CDR3 is given with its conserved first and last residue. Each record gives: clone size, D gene, V gene, J gene, CDR3 protein, CDR3 DNA. A D gene is named only where the DNA matches it firmly. For some rows the clone size is stated as once, few or many, or as a class when expanded; others skip it.

NA	NA	TRBV29-1	TRBJ2-5	CSAAALGVQGTQYF	TGCAGCGCCGCCGCGTTGGGGGTTCAAGGGACCCAGTACTTC
NA	NA	TRBV9	TRBJ2-5	CASSHRSDREGKTQYF	TGTGCCAGCAGCCATAGATCGGACAGGGAGGGAAAGACCCAGTACTTC
many	TRBD2	TRBV20-1	TRBJ2-7	CSAVGGLAVSYEQYF	TGCAGTGCCGTGGGTGGACTAGCGGTCTCCTACGAGCAGTACTTC
NA	TRBD2	TRBV20-1	TRBJ2-3	CSASARLAGVDTQYF	TGCAGTGCTAGCGCCCGACTAGCGGGGGTTGATACGCAGTATTTT
many	TRBD1	TRBV6-5	TRBJ1-2	CASSYSGQPYGYTF	TGTGCCAGCAGTTACTCGGGACAGCCCTATGGCTACACCTTC
NA	TRBD1	TRBV7-3	TRBJ1-2	CASSAGTGGYTF	TGTGCCAGCAGCGCCGGGACAGGAGGCTACACCTTC
many	TRBD1	TRBV29-1	TRBJ2-3	CSVETSGTGYF	TGCAGCGTTGAAACGTCCGGGACAGGTTATTTT
many	NA	TRBV12-3/TRBV12-4	TRBJ1-1	CASSFGINTEAFF	TGTGCCAGCAGTTTCGGCATCAACACTGAAGCTTTCTTT
NA	TRBD2	TRBV7-9	TRBJ2-4	CASRGTSGEAKNIQYF	TGTGCCAGCAGAGGGACTAGCGGGGAAGCCAAAAACATTCAGTACTTC
few	NA	TRBV30	TRBJ1-2	CAWSVHWNTGGYTF	TGTGCCTGGAGTGTACATTGGAACACTGGTGGCTACACCTTC
many	TRBD1	TRBV29-1	TRBJ2-1	CSVGSGTGTYNEQFF	TGCAGCGTTGGGTCCGGGACAGGGACCTACAATGAGCAGTTCTTC
NA	NA	TRBV20-1	TRBJ2-7	CSAPESRFPYEQYF	TGCAGTGCTCCAGAGTCGAGGTTCCCCTACGAGCAGTACTTC
few	NA	TRBV7-2	TRBJ2-7	CASSLGDPANEQYF	TGTGCCAGCAGCTTGGGGGACCCAGCAAACGAGCAGTACTTC
many	TRBD2	TRBV29-1	TRBJ2-7	CSVAWVAGGPYEQYF	TGCAGCGTTGCGTGGGTAGCGGGAGGACCCTACGAGCAGTACTTC
NA	TRBD2	TRBV7-3	TRBJ2-3	CASSERGVNQWGTDTQYF	TGTGCCAGCAGCGAACGGGGGGTAAACCAGTGGGGCACAGATACGCAGTATTTT
many	NA	TRBV29-1	TRBJ2-5	CSVETGAQETQYF	TGCAGCGTTGAGACGGGGGCCCAAGAGACCCAGTACTTC
NA	NA	TRBV29-1	TRBJ2-1	CSVEGRGGFF	TGCAGCGTTGAGGGCAGGGGGGGGTTCTTC
many	NA	TRBV12-3/TRBV12-4	TRBJ2-3	CASNRWRGHDADTQYF	TGTGCCAGCAACCGATGGCGGGGTCATGATGCAGATACGCAGTATTTT
many	TRBD2	TRBV7-2	TRBJ2-3	CASSLDAGGTDTQYF	TGTGCCAGCAGCTTAGATGCGGGAGGCACAGATACGCAGTATTTT
NA	TRBD1	TRBV5-1	TRBJ1-5	CASSLQGAGQPQHF	TGCGCCAGCAGCTTACAGGGGGCCGGACAGCCCCAGCATTTT
NA	TRBD1	TRBV5-1	TRBJ1-1	CASSLALQGRTEAFF	TGCGCCAGCAGCTTGGCCTTACAGGGGAGAACTGAAGCTTTCTTT
few	TRBD2	TRBV20-1	TRBJ2-5	CSARSSTGLALRETQYF	TGCAGTGCTAGGTCCTCTACGGGACTAGCGCTTCGAGAGACCCAGTACTTC
many	NA	TRBV6-1	TRBJ2-3	CASSESQHVTQYF	TGTGCCAGCAGTGAATCGCAGCATGTTACGCAGTATTTT
NA	NA	TRBV4-2	TRBJ2-1	CASSQDIGAEWSEQFF	TGTGCCAGCAGCCAAGATATAGGAGCGGAATGGAGTGAGCAGTTCTTC
NA	NA	TRBV20-1	TRBJ1-1	CSASAPLLVEGTEAFF	TGCAGTGCTAGCGCCCCACTTTTAGTGGAAGGCACTGAAGCTTTCTTT
many	NA	TRBV28	TRBJ1-5	CASSALTGLYNQPQHF	TGTGCCAGCAGCGCTCTCACAGGGTTGTACAATCAGCCCCAGCATTTT
many	NA	TRBV12-3/TRBV12-4	TRBJ2-1	CASSFPSGGGAIENEQFF	TGTGCCAGCAGTTTCCCCAGCGGTGGGGGGGCGATAGAAAATGAGCAGTTCTTC
many	NA	TRBV27	TRBJ2-7	CASSWGADYEQYF	TGTGCCAGCAGTTGGGGGGCCGACTACGAGCAGTACTTC
NA	NA	TRBV12-3/TRBV12-4	TRBJ2-2	CASSLASLSTGELFF	TGTGCCAGCAGTTTAGCCAGCCTTTCCACCGGGGAGCTGTTTTTT
few	TRBD2	TRBV20-1	TRBJ2-1	CSARGLAANEQFF	TGCAGTGCTAGGGGACTAGCGGCCAATGAGCAGTTCTTC
many	TRBD1	TRBV10-3	TRBJ2-2	CAISEGTALNTGELFF	TGTGCCATCAGTGAAGGGACAGCTCTTAACACCGGGGAGCTGTTTTTT
many	NA	TRBV7-6	TRBJ2-1	CASSTRDFEQFF	TGTGCCAGCAGCACCCGGGACTTTGAGCAGTTCTTC
many	TRBD1	TRBV7-9	TRBJ2-1	CASSFRTGGSSNEQFF	TGTGCCAGCAGCTTCCGGACAGGGGGCAGTTCCAATGAGCAGTTCTTC
many	TRBD2	TRBV20-1	TRBJ2-1	CSASLLAGGPLFPSYNEQFF	TGCAGTGCTAGTCTTCTAGCGGGAGGCCCACTCTTTCCCTCCTACAATGAGCAGTTCTTC
few	NA	TRBV5-1	TRBJ2-7	CASSPLRGYEQYF	TGCGCCAGCAGCCCCCTGAGAGGGTACGAGCAGTACTTC
NA	NA	TRBV5-1	TRBJ2-7	CASSLVGASYEQYF	TGCGCCAGCAGCTTGGTTGGGGCCTCCTACGAGCAGTACTTC
many	NA	TRBV6-1	TRBJ2-2	CASGRDLATGELFF	TGTGCCAGCGGACGGGATCTCGCGACCGGGGAGCTGTTTTTT
NA	NA	TRBV5-1	TRBJ2-7	CASSLDRPESSYEQYF	TGCGCCAGCAGCTTGGACAGGCCTGAGAGCTCCTACGAGCAGTACTTC
NA	TRBD1	TRBV5-6	TRBJ2-2	CASSLGTGQNTGELFF	TGTGCCAGCAGCTTGGGGACAGGGCAGAACACCGGGGAGCTGTTTTTT
few	NA	TRBV27	TRBJ2-3	CASSPVAAGHTQYF	TGTGCCAGCAGTCCCGTAGCCGCGGGACATACGCAGTATTTT
NA	TRBD1	TRBV5-1	TRBJ1-1	CASSLDQGAGTEAFF	TGCGCCAGCAGCTTGGATCAGGGGGCGGGCACTGAAGCTTTCTTT